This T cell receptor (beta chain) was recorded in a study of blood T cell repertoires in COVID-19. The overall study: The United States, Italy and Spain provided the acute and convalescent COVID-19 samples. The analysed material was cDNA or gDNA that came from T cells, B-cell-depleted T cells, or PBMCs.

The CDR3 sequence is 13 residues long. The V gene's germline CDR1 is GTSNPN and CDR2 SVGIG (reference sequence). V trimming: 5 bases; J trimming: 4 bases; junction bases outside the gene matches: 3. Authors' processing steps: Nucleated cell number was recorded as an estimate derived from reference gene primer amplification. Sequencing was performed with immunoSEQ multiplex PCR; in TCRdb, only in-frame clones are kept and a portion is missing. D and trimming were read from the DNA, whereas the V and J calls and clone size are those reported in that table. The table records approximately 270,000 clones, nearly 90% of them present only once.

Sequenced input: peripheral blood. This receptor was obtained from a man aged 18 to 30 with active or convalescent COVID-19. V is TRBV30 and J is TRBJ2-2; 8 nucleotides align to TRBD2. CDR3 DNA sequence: TGTGCCTGGCTTCGGGGGGGCACCGGGGAGCTGTTTTTT. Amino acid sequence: CAWLRGGTGELFF. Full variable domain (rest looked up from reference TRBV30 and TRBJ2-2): SQTIHQWPATLVQPVGSPLSLECTVEGTSNPNLYWYRQAAGRGLQLLFYSVGIGQISSEVPQNLSASRPQDRQFILSSKKLLLSDSGFYLCAWLRGGTGELFFGEGSRLTVL.